The 28 T cell receptor beta chains below all came from one sample that was sequenced in a study of T cells in Graves' hyperthyroidism and ophthalmopathy (dated by TCRdb to the late 2010s). Library generation was performed with multiplex PCR. The run used an Illumina HiSeq 2000. Amplification of TCR beta CDR3 regions was carried out from RNA transcripts. The first round of RT-PCR for the TCR CDR3 was performed with the HTBI primer set and the Qiagen OneStep RT-PCR kit. TCRdb trimmed public reads at Q25 via fastp, called clones via MiXCR and kept in-frame beta chains. Each CDR3 protein appears once, grouped with its most common genes and DNA. The sample table shows around 350,000 distinct CDR3 sequences, and about 20% are seen once. The top ten hold around 4% of the sample. Source material: blood. These receptors were taken from a woman between 18 and 29 years old with Graves' hyperthyroidism.

This clonotype was counted ten times or more. J is TRBJ1-1 and V is TRBV20-1, with D possibly being TRBD1 (6 bases). Trimming took off 3 bases at V and 3 bases at J, with 8 bases between the two ends. CDR1 is DFQATT, CDR2 SNEGSKA, per germline (reference sequence). This CDR3 has 12 amino acids. The CDR3 DNA reads TGCAGTGCTAGTGGGACATACACTGAAGCTTTCTTT. This encodes CSASGTYTEAFF.

In this sample, this clonotype turned up many times. The chain combines TRBV12-3 or TRBV12-4 with TRBJ1-1; no reliable D call. The CDR3 runs 16 residues. V was trimmed by 7 bases and J by 2 bases, leaving 20 bases between them. The CDR3 DNA reads TGTGCCAGCACCCCCGGTCGGAGGGTTGATAACACTGAAGCTTTCTTT. Translated: CASTPGRRVDNTEAFF.

This clonotype was observed many times. The chain employs TRBV20-1 and TRBJ1-1, with no clear D. The CDR3 has 15 amino acids. The germline V gene encodes CDR1 DFQATT and CDR2 SNEGSKA (reference sequence). Trimming left V 5 bases short and J 5 bases short, with 21 bases between. Written as DNA, the CDR3 is TGCAGTGCTCCCCCTCGAGGGAGCCCGGGGACTGAAGCTTTCTTT. Amino acids: CSAPPRGSPGTEAFF.

The chain couples TRBV20-1 to TRBJ2-7, with unresolved D. Trimming cost V 3 bases and J 2 bases, with 5 bases left between them. CDR1 and CDR2 from the germline V gene are DFQATT and SNEGSKA (reference sequence). The CDR3 has 11 amino acids. The CDR3 region has the DNA TGCAGTGCTAGTTACACCTACGAGCAGTACTTC. Translating gives CSASYTYEQYF.

This clonotype occurred many times. The chain carries TRBV29-1 and TRBJ1-6; D ambiguous. V shed 6 bases and J shed 5 bases, with 11 bases lying between them. The CDR3 runs to 13 residues. Germline V gene data show CDR1 as SQVTM and CDR2 as ANQGSEA. CDR3 loop: CSVRTENNSPLHF. CDR3 DNA sequence: TGCAGCGTCCGGACGGAAAATAATTCACCCCTCCACTTT.

CDR3 in amino acids: CASSSKEQGFYGYTF. The CDR3 bases are TGTGCCAGCAGCTCTAAAGAACAGGGATTTTATGGCTACACCTTC. V usage is TRBV6-1 and J usage is TRBJ1-2; weak D call: TRBD1 (6 bases). CDR1 MNHNS and CDR2 SASEGT come from the germline V gene. V lost 6 bases, J lost 5 bases, and 19 bases lay in between. The CDR3 consists of 15 residues.

The CDR3 DNA sequence: TGTGCCAGCAGCCCGGGGACAGGGGGCTTAACTGGCTACACCTTC. This encodes CASSPGTGGLTGYTF. The rearrangement links TRBV7-3 to TRBJ1-2, with 12 bases identical to TRBD1. The J segment lost 7 bases and the V segment lost 5 bases, leaving 8 bases of the junction unmatched. CDR3 length: 15 residues. Germline CDR1 reads SGHTA; CDR2 reads FQGTGA.

This clonotype appeared many times. The chain links TRBV6-1 to TRBJ2-4; TRBD2 is a possible D gene (5 bases). The CDR3 contains 13 residues. CDR1 and CDR2 (germline): MNHNS, SASEGT. The germline V and J ends were trimmed by 8 bases and 1 base, with 9 bases remaining between them. The CDR3, as DNA: TGTGCCAGCGACGGGGAGGCCAAAAACATTCAGTACTTC. It encodes CASDGEAKNIQYF.

This clonotype was seen ten or more times. The V gene is TRBV9, the J gene TRBJ1-2, with a possible D match to TRBD1 (6 bases). The CDR3 is made up of 12 amino acids. Germline values: CDR1 SGDLS, CDR2 YYNGEE. The V end lost 4 bases, the J end lost 7 bases, and 11 bases lay between the germline ends. As DNA, the CDR3 is TGTGCCAGCAGCAGTACAGGGTTTGGCTACACCTTC. It codes for CASSSTGFGYTF. The complete variable domain, with remaining parts taken from reference TRBV9 and TRBJ1-2, reads DSGVTQTPKHLITATGQRVTLRCSPRSGDLSVYWYQQSLDQGLQFLIQYYNGEERAKGNILERFSAQQFPDLHSELNLSSLELGDSALYFCASSSTGFGYTFGSGTRLTVV.

The chain recombines TRBV4-1 with TRBJ1-2; perhaps TRBD1 as D (6 bases). The CDR3 extends over 14 amino acids. Per germline, CDR1 MGHRA and CDR2 YSYEKL. V lost 6 bases and J 5 bases, leaving 16 bases between the germline ends. CDR3 nucleotides: TGCGCCAGCAGTGGAATTATCGACAGGTATGGCTACACCTTC. Translating it yields CASSGIIDRYGYTF.

Comments on this clonotype: A junction boundary mismatches the germline segment, possibly from a read error. This CDR3 reads CASSLEGTGVRYEQYF. CDR3 nucleotide sequence: TGTGCCAGCAGTTTAGAAGGGACAGGGGTGAGGTACGAGCAGTACTTC. This sequence joins TRBV11-1 and TRBJ2-7; 10 bases match TRBD1. Germline-derived CDR1 and CDR2 are SGHAT and FQDESV (reference sequence). The CDR3 sequence is 16 residues long.

This clonotype was seen repeatedly, ten times or more. This chain uses TRBV7-2 with TRBJ2-2; 11 nucleotides agree with TRBD2. The CDR3 length is 15 residues. Germline lookup yields CDR1 SGHTA and CDR2 FQGNSA. Unmatched junction bases numbered 2, after V lost 2 bases and J lost 6 bases. The CDR3 DNA is TGTGCCAGCAGCTTATTTAGCGGGGGGGCCGGGGAGCTGTTTTTT. It yields the protein CASSLFSGGAGELFF.

This clonotype was detected many times. The chain employs TRBV12-3 or TRBV12-4 and TRBJ1-2; D unresolved. The length of the CDR3 is 13 residues. Trimming shortened V by 9 bases and J by 4 bases, and 15 bases separated the two germline ends. The CDR3 sequence: CASRSLAVYGYTF. CDR3 DNA: TGTGCCAGTCGGAGCCTAGCCGTCTATGGCTACACCTTC.

There are many counts of this clonotype. The CDR3 bases are TGTGCCAGCAATACGATTTCTCGCAATCAGCCCCAGCATTTT. It translates to CASNTISRNQPQHF. This chain connects TRBV28 to TRBJ1-5; D unclear. V was trimmed by 7 bases and J by 2 bases, leaving 12 bases between them. The germline V gene encodes CDR1 MDHEN and CDR2 SYDVKM. The CDR3 has 14 amino acids.

Details on this clonotype: A read error may account for a junction end that differs from germline. The DNA for the CDR3 is TGTGCCAGCAGCCTCGACAGGGTGTCCTACGAGCTGTACTTC. The encoded protein is CASSLDRVSYELYF. This chain links TRBV13 with TRBJ2-7; TRBD1 agrees at 7 bases. Per the germline V gene, CDR1 is PRHDT and CDR2 is FYEKMQ (reference sequence). The CDR3 has 14 amino acids.

The rearrangement uses TRBV5-1 and TRBJ2-7, with a tentative D call TRBD1 (7 bases). Germline V CDR1 and CDR2: SGHRS, YFSETQ. Trimming shortened V by 6 bases and J by 6 bases, and 16 bases separated the two germline ends. The CDR3 runs to 13 residues. The CDR3 region has the DNA TGCGCCAGCATTCCCCCAGGGGGAGGCGAGCAGTACTTC. Protein product: CASIPPGGGEQYF.

The V and J genes are TRBV7-9 and TRBJ2-7, with 9 bases that match TRBD1. This CDR3 region has 16 residues. Per germline, CDR1 SEHNR and CDR2 FQNEAQ (reference sequence). The J segment lost 2 bases and the V segment lost 5 bases, leaving 10 bases of the junction unmatched. CDR3 in amino acids: CASSPLLGTGTYEQYF. The CDR3 DNA follows: TGTGCCAGCAGCCCCCTCTTGGGGACAGGGACCTACGAGCAGTACTTC.

This clonotype was detected many times. The rearrangement links TRBV7-3 to TRBJ1-1, with D uncertain. CDR3 length equals 15 residues. The V and J ends lost 1 base and 1 base respectively, with 10 bases between them. Germline loops: CDR1 SGHTA, CDR2 FQGTGA. The CDR3 sequence: CASSLNTGGNTEAFF. The DNA for the CDR3 is TGTGCCAGCAGCTTAAATACTGGTGGGAACACTGAAGCTTTCTTT.

This clonotype was seen many times. The CDR3 region is CSAREAPYTEAFF. The CDR3 DNA sequence: TGCAGTGCTAGAGAGGCCCCATACACTGAAGCTTTCTTT. The chain combines TRBV20-1 with TRBJ1-1, with D unresolved. Trimming removed 0 bases at V and 3 bases at J, with 8 bases between. CDR1 is DFQATT, CDR2 SNEGSKA, per germline (reference sequence). The CDR3 has 13 residues.

This clonotype was detected ten times or more. An end of the junction does not agree with germline; a read error may underlie this. This chain connects TRBV12-3 or TRBV12-4 to TRBJ2-5, with TRBD1 identical over 11 bases. The CDR3 runs 15 residues. The chain's CDR3 is CASSLVGQGEETQYF. The DNA for the CDR3 is TGTGCCAGCAGCTTAGTGGGACAGGGGGAGGAGACCCAGTACTTC.

The V and J genes are TRBV19 and TRBJ1-5, with D perhaps TRBD1 (5 bases). The germline V gene encodes CDR1 LNHDA and CDR2 SQIVND (reference sequence). This CDR3 is 17 amino acids long. Trimming took 6 bases from V and 5 from J, leaving 23 bases between them. CDR3 residues: CASSEEEGPRRDQPQHF. In nucleotides, the CDR3 is TGTGCCAGTAGCGAGGAGGAGGGACCCCGGAGGGATCAGCCCCAGCATTTT.

This clonotype was seen ten or more times. The V call is TRBV2, the J call TRBJ2-5, with TRBD2 matching over 7 bases. V dropped 0 bases and J dropped 7; count of bases not matched to a gene: 8. The CDR3 consists of 15 residues. The germline V gene has CDR1 SNHLY and CDR2 FYNNEI. Here the CDR3 reads CASSEALGGRGTQYF. CDR3 coding DNA: TGTGCCAGCAGTGAAGCCCTCGGGGGGAGGGGGACCCAGTACTTC.

This clonotype was counted ten times or more. The chain links TRBV6-4 to TRBJ2-3; 11 bases fit TRBD2. With 3 bases clipped from V and 4 bases from J, the junction kept 9 bases outside the gene matches. Germline V gives CDR1 MRHNA, CDR2 SNTAGT. The CDR3 covers 17 residues. CDR3 coding DNA: TGTGCCAGCAGTGATTCGACTCTAGCGGGGGGCGCAGATACGCAGTATTTT. It translates to CASSDSTLAGGADTQYF.

This clonotype was counted between two and nine times. The chain joins TRBV4-1 to TRBJ1-5; D call uncertain. The germline V gene has CDR1 MGHRA and CDR2 YSYEKL. V was cut by 4 bases and J by 4 bases, with 17 bases left in between. The CDR3 is 16 residues long. The CDR3 reads CASSRAFGGLNQPQHF. The CDR3 bases are TGCGCCAGCAGCCGGGCTTTCGGAGGGCTGAATCAGCCCCAGCATTTT.

J is TRBJ1-2 and V is TRBV7-9; D might be TRBD1 (5 bases). Trimming pared 1 base from V and 8 bases from J, leaving 11 bases between. Germline V lookup: CDR1 SEHNR, CDR2 FQNEAQ (reference sequence). This CDR3 region has 13 residues. This CDR3 is CASSLGSGHGYTF. The CDR3 DNA reads as TGTGCCAGCAGCTTAGGGTCAGGGCACGGCTACACCTTC.

Ten or more counts support this clonotype. This rearrangement joins TRBV20-1 to TRBJ2-7; D unclear. Germline CDR1 and CDR2: DFQATT and SNEGSKA (reference sequence). The CDR3 length is 11 residues. V lost 3 bases and J 7 bases, leaving 10 bases between the germline ends. CDR3 nucleotide sequence: TGCAGTGCTAGGTGGCGGCGGGAGCAGTACTTC. Residues: CSARWRREQYF.

This clonotype was detected many times. This chain links TRBV14 with TRBJ1-1, with a weak D call TRBD1 (5 bases). Trimming took off 3 bases at V and 2 bases at J, with 13 bases between the two ends. The CDR3 consists of 15 residues. Germline values: CDR1 SGHDN, CDR2 FVKESK. The DNA of the CDR3 is TGTGCCAGCAGCCAGGGTAGGGGCCGAAACACTGAAGCTTTCTTT. Protein product: CASSQGRGRNTEAFF.

At least ten counts were recorded for this clonotype. The CDR3 DNA reads TGTGCCAGCAGTTATAGTACACAAAACACCGGGGAGCTGTTTTTT. This translates into CASSYSTQNTGELFF. The gene calls are TRBV6-5 and TRBJ2-2; D gene unclear. CDR3 length: 15 residues. V dropped 3 bases and J dropped 2 bases, with 10 bases sitting between them. The V gene's germline CDR1 is MNHEY and CDR2 SVGAGI.